The 17 T cell receptor beta chains below were found in one sample sequenced in a study of T cell repertoires in cytomegalovirus infection. Each CDR3 protein gets one entry after TCRdb re-called the reads with MiXCR. The table has roughly 860,000 distinct CDR3 sequences, less than 35% seen once. No antigen has been assigned to these receptors. This material consisted of cultured CD8+ T cells from PBMCs, taken from culture after CMV antigen stimulation. Source of these receptors: a human donor in good health (CMV status not recorded). Some clones in this sample may be carry-over from other donors' samples.

V is TRBV28 and J is TRBJ2-5, with D possibly TRBD1 on 5 matching bases. Germline V gene lookup returns CDR1 MDHEN and CDR2 SYDVKM. This CDR3 is 14 amino acids long. With 1 base removed from V and 3 bases from J, the gap between germline ends came to 9 bases. CDR3 protein: CASSLLQVKETQYF. CDR3 nucleotides: TGTGCCAGCAGTTTATTACAGGTTAAAGAGACCCAGTACTTC.

On this clonotype: A junction boundary mismatches the germline segment, possibly from a read error. The CDR3 DNA sequence: TGCGCCAGTCGGAGGGTTCCGACAGAGGGTAACGATGGCTACACCTTC. As protein: CASRRVPTEGNDGYTF. The chain is built from TRBV5-1 and TRBJ1-2, with D perhaps matching TRBD1 (5 bases). The CDR3 loop spans 16 amino acids. Per the germline V gene, CDR1 is SGHRS and CDR2 is YFSETQ. Full variable domain (outside the CDR3, taken from reference TRBV5-1 and TRBJ1-2): KAGVTQTPRYLIKTRGQQVTLSCSPISGHRSVSWYQQTPGQGLQFLFEYFSETQRNKGNFPGRFSGRQFSNSRSEMNVSTLELGDSALYLCASRRVPTEGNDGYTFGSGTRLTVV.

This clonotype was counted only a few times. This chain joins TRBV11-2 and TRBJ2-7, with D possibly matching TRBD1 (5 bases). Trimming removed 3 bases from V and 6 bases from J, with 12 bases in between. Germline values: CDR1 SGHAT, CDR2 FQNNGV. The CDR3 contains 13 residues. CDR3 coding DNA: TGTGCCAGCAGCTTGGGGCCGAGTTCCGAGCAGTACGTC. Its protein product is CASSLGPSSEQYV.

The CDR3 sequence is CASSPLSREELFF. DNA of the CDR3: TGTGCCAGCAGCCCTCTGAGCCGCGAAGAACTGTTTTTT. The V call is TRBV7-9, the J call TRBJ1-4; no clear D. V was pared by 5 bases and J by 12 bases, with 16 bases between. This CDR3 has 13 amino acids. Germline lookup yields CDR1 SEHNR and CDR2 FQNEAQ (reference sequence).

This chain links TRBV5-1 with TRBJ1-1; D is possibly TRBD1 (5 bases). Trimming took off 4 bases at V and 6 bases at J, with 19 bases between the two ends. The CDR3 runs to 15 residues. Germline V gives CDR1 SGHRS, CDR2 YFSETQ. The CDR3 spells CASSGPDTGVAEAFF. CDR3 DNA sequence: TGCGCCAGCAGCGGCCCGGACACAGGTGTCGCTGAAGCTTTCTTT.

This chain connects TRBV27 to TRBJ1-2; 7 nucleotides match TRBD1. This CDR3 comprises 15 residues. The trim removed 5 bases at V and 8 bases at J, leaving 14 bases unmatched. Germline lookup yields CDR1 MNHEY and CDR2 SMNVEV (reference sequence). CDR3 bases: TGTGCCAGCAGTCCGCTACTCATCCGGGACAGAGGCTACACCTTC. As protein: CASSPLLIRDRGYTF.

The V gene is TRBV29-1, the J gene TRBJ1-1, with D perhaps matching TRBD1 (5 bases). The CDR3 contains 14 residues. Trimming took 4 bases from V and 0 from J, leaving 12 bases between them. Germline loops: CDR1 SQVTM, CDR2 ANQGSEA. The CDR3 DNA reads TGCAGCGTTGGCGGGGGTGCCATGAACACTGAAGCTTTCTTT. Translating gives CSVGGGAMNTEAFF. The entire variable domain, with the rest obtained from reference TRBV29-1 and TRBJ1-1, is as follows: SAVISQKPSRDICQRGTSLTIQCQVDSQVTMMFWYRQQPGQSLTLIATANQGSEATYESGFVIDKFPISRPNLTFSTLTVSNMSPEDSSIYLCSVGGGAMNTEAFFGQGTRLTVV.

A note on this clonotype: A much bigger clone sits one base away, suggesting this may be a read error. The chain employs TRBV12-3 or TRBV12-4 and TRBJ1-2, with D perhaps TRBD1 (5 bases). V lost 5 bases to trimming and J lost 5 bases, with 15 bases between them. The CDR3 totals 14 residues. CDR3 sequence (DNA): TGTGCCAGCAGTATAGGAGGGGTTCAATATGGCTACACCTTC. Translated: CASSIGGVQYGYTF.

The sample holds a few counts of this clonotype. This sequence joins TRBV6-5 and TRBJ1-6; D remains ambiguous. V was shortened by 5 bases and J by 8 bases, with 19 bases between the two germline ends. The CDR3 runs to 16 residues. CDR1 MNHEY and CDR2 SVGAGI come from the germline V gene. The CDR3 protein is CASSTEWGIGDSPLHF. The CDR3, as DNA: TGTGCCAGCAGTACAGAGTGGGGTATTGGAGATTCACCCCTCCACTTT.

The rearrangement joins TRBV19 to TRBJ2-7; 9 bases fit TRBD1. The CDR3 covers 14 residues. The ends lost 7 bases at V and 2 bases at J; junction bases unmatched: 6. Germline assignment: CDR1 LNHDA and CDR2 SQIVND (reference sequence). CDR3 protein: CASIGTGYTYEQYV. The CDR3 bases are TGTGCCAGTATAGGGACAGGGTACACCTACGAGCAGTACGTC.

V is TRBV19 and J is TRBJ1-2; TRBD1 matches at 10 bases. V shed 5 bases, J shed 6 bases, and the junction held 3 bases outside the gene matches. This CDR3 is built from 13 residues. Germline-derived CDR1 and CDR2 are LNHDA and SQIVND (reference sequence). This CDR3 is CASSQTGGDGYTF. The CDR3 DNA reads as TGTGCCAGTAGTCAGACAGGGGGCGATGGCTACACCTTC.

This clonotype was detected only a few times. This rearrangement joins TRBV6-6 to TRBJ2-3, with TRBD2 identical over 10 bases. V lost 1 base and J lost 0; bases outside the gene matches: 7. CDR1 is MNHNY and CDR2 is SVGAGI in the germline V gene (reference sequence). This CDR3 spans 18 amino acids. DNA of the CDR3: TGTGCCAGCAGTTACTTAGCGGGGGGACATCGTAGCACAGATACGCAGTATTTT. It codes for CASSYLAGGHRSTDTQYF.

The CDR3 nucleotides read TGTGCCAGCAGTGGGGGGGAGGGGGCGCGGTACAATGAGCAGTTCTTC. Protein product: CASSGGEGARYNEQFF. The chain joins TRBV12-3 or TRBV12-4 to TRBJ2-1; D could derive from TRBD1 or TRBD2 (7 bases each). Deletions cut 5 bases from V and 4 bases from J, with 18 bases between. The CDR3 runs 16 residues.

This clonotype has just a few counts. The V and J genes are TRBV10-3 and TRBJ1-4; D is uncertain. The CDR3 has 12 residues. Germline V gene data show CDR1 as ENHRY and CDR2 as SYGVKD. V was pared by 5 bases and J by 10 bases, with 11 bases between. The DNA of the CDR3 is TGTGCCATCAGTTCGTCTGAGGGAAAACTGTTTTTT. Amino acids: CAISSSEGKLFF.

With regard to this clonotype: The junction departs from the called germline gene at one end, perhaps through a read error. The V call is TRBV5-4, the J call TRBJ2-5; TRBD1 agrees at 9 bases. The CDR3 is made up of 14 amino acids. In germline, CDR1 is SGHNT, CDR2 YYREEE (reference sequence). The CDR3 coding sequence is TGTGCCAGCAGCCTGAGACAGGGGGTAGAGAACCAGTACTTC. This codes for CASSLRQGVENQYF. Combining the CDR3 with reference TRBV5-4 and TRBJ2-5 gives the whole variable domain ETGVTQSPTHLIKTRGQQVTLRCSSQSGHNTVSWYQQALGQGPQFIFQYYREEENGRGNFPPRFSGLQFPNYSSELNVNALELDDSALYLCASSLRQGVENQYFGPGTRLLVL.

The chain employs TRBV6-5 and TRBJ2-3, with 10 bases lining up with TRBD2. Losses at the gene ends were 0 bases for V and 6 bases for J; bases not matched to a gene: 6. The CDR3 loop spans 16 amino acids. Germline V gives CDR1 MNHEY, CDR2 SVGAGI. Written as DNA, the CDR3 is TGTGCCAGCAGTTACTCTAGCGGGGGGACCATTGATACGCAGTATTTT. It translates to CASSYSSGGTIDTQYF.

This clonotype was seen many times. This chain connects TRBV7-2 to TRBJ2-7; 7 nucleotides line up with TRBD2. The CDR3 runs to 16 residues. The germline CDR1 and CDR2 sequences are SGHTA and FQGNSA. The trim removed 1 base at V and 3 bases at J, leaving 9 bases unmatched. This chain's CDR3 is CASSLVGLVGNYEQYF. CDR3 bases: TGTGCCAGCAGCTTAGTTGGACTAGTAGGCAACTACGAGCAGTACTTC. The whole variable domain, filled in from reference TRBV7-2 and TRBJ2-7, reads GAGVSQSPSNKVTEKGKDVELRCDPISGHTALYWYRQSLGQGLEFLIYFQGNSAPDKSGLPSDRFSAERTGGSVSTLTIQRTQQEDSAVYLCASSLVGLVGNYEQYFGPGTRLTVT.